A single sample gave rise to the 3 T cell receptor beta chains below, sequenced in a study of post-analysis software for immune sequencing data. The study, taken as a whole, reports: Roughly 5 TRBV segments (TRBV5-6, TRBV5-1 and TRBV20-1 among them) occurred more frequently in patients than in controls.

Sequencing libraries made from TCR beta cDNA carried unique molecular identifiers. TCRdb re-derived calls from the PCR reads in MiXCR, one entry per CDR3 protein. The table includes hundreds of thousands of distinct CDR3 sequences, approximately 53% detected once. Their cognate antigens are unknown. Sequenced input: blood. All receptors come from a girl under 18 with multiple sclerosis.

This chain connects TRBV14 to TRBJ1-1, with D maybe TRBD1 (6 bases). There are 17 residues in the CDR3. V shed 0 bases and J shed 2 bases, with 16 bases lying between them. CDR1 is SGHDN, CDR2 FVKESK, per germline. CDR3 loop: CASSQDWAQQGNTEAFF. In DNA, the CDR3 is TGTGCCAGCAGCCAAGATTGGGCCCAACAGGGAAACACTGAAGCTTTCTTT.

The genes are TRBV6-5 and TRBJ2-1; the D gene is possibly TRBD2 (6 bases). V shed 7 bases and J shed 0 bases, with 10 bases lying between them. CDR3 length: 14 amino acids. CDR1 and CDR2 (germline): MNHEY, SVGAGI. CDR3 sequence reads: CASKEGSSYNEQFF. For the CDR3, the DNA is TGTGCCAGCAAGGAGGGCAGCTCCTACAATGAGCAGTTCTTC.

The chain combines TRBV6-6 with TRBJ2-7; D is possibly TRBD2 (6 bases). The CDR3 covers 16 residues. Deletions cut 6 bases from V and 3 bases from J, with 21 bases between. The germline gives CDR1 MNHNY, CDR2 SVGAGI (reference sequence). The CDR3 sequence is CASRETTGGLYYEQYF. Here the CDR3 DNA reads TGTGCCAGCAGAGAGACTACCGGGGGACTTTACTACGAGCAGTACTTC.